Below, 30 T cell receptor beta chains from the same sample are listed, as sequenced in a study of T cell clonality in common variable immunodeficiency. Points from the study as a whole: In common variable immunodeficiency, TCR beta chains reportedly carried fewer deletions and N-nucleotide insertions.

These receptors have no identified antigens. The protocol was immunoSEQ multiplex PCR, while the TCRdb copy is restricted to in-frame clones and leaves out a portion. The data show nearly 20,000 clones, with none appearing a single time. Sequencing was done on a sample of peripheral blood mononuclear cells. The source of these receptors is a human donor with common variable immunodeficiency.

There are many counts of this clone. The sequenced fragment ends 3 residues before the CDR3 boundary, so the rest is inferred from the germline J gene. The chain employs TRBV20-1 and TRBJ2-7, with D perhaps matching TRBD2 (6 bases). Germline V gene lookup returns CDR1 DFQATT and CDR2 SNEGSKA (reference sequence). The CDR3 covers 13 residues. V was trimmed by 5 bases and J by 4 bases, leaving 15 bases between them. CDR3 loop: CSAPLAGLYEQYF. The part of the CDR3 DNA that was read is TGCAGTGCTCCCCTCGCGGGGCTTTACGAG.

Ten or more counts support this clone. The read terminates 3 residues before the CDR3 end, so the remaining end is supplied by the germline J gene. V usage is TRBV20-1 and J usage is TRBJ2-7; 8 bases fit TRBD1. Trimming removed 0 bases from V and 4 bases from J; junction bases left unmatched: 8. Germline assignment: CDR1 DFQATT and CDR2 SNEGSKA (reference sequence). The CDR3 length is 15 residues. The CDR3: CSARDLSTGGYEQYF. The DNA read from the CDR3 is TGCAGTGCTAGAGATCTCTCCACAGGGGGTTACGAG.

This clone was counted ten times or more. Partial CDR3 DNA: TGTGCCAGTAGTGTCGGACGGGGACAAGAGACC. This gives the protein CASSVGRGQET. The CDR3, in full, reads CASSVGRGQETQYF. V and J are TRBV19 and TRBJ2-5, with D tentatively TRBD2 (5 bases). With the read ending 3 residues before the CDR3 end, the germline J gene is used to fill in that end. This CDR3 region has 14 residues. The germline V gene has CDR1 LNHDA and CDR2 SQIVND (reference sequence). Trimming stripped 5 bases from V and 2 bases from J, with 12 bases between.

This clone occurred many times. The read ends 3 residues before the CDR3 terminus; that terminus is restored from the germline J gene. The chain joins TRBV11-2 to TRBJ2-1, with a weak D call TRBD1 (6 bases). V was cut by 5 bases and J by 6 bases, with 14 bases left in between. Germline values: CDR1 SGHAT, CDR2 FQNNGV. The CDR3 runs to 14 residues. The sequenced CDR3 bases are TGTGCCAGCAGCCCCCGACAGGCCACCAATGAG. Its translation is CASSPRQATNE. The whole CDR3 reads CASSPRQATNEQFF.

This clone was detected many times. The read comes to an end 3 residues before the CDR3 does, leaving the germline J gene to fill in the end. The J gene is TRBJ2-7, the V gene TRBV7-9; no definite D call. Germline V gene lookup returns CDR1 SEHNR and CDR2 FQNEAQ (reference sequence). This CDR3 is 14 amino acids long. The germline V and J ends were trimmed by 3 bases and 5 bases, with 14 bases remaining between them. CDR3 DNA (partial): TGTGCCAGCAGCTTGCAGGCGCCTGTCGACGAG. Encoded protein: CASSLQAPVDE. The entire CDR3 sequence reads CASSLQAPVDEQYF. Looking up the rest from reference TRBV7-9 and TRBJ2-7 gives the full variable domain: DTGVSQNPRHKITKRGQNVTFRCDPISEHNRLYWYRQTLGQGPEFLTYFQNEAQLEKSRLLSDRFSAERPKGSFSTLEIQRTEQGDSAMYLCASSLQAPVDEQYFGPGTRLTVT.

This clone was seen many times. The part of the CDR3 DNA that was read is TGTGCCTGGACTAGCGGGAGATTGGATACG. This sequence encodes CAWTSGRLDT. The CDR3 as a whole reads CAWTSGRLDTQYF. The genes are TRBV30 and TRBJ2-3, with 10 bases that match TRBD2. The read stops 3 residues short of the end of the CDR3; the missing end is completed from the germline J gene. CDR1 is GTSNPN and CDR2 is SVGIG in the germline V gene (reference sequence). The CDR3 sequence is 13 residues long. Germline trimming cut 4 bases from V and 6 bases from J; bases unmatched to any gene: 4.

This clone was detected many times. The read is 3 residues too short to cover the CDR3 end, so that end is filled in from the germline J gene. The chain combines TRBV18 with TRBJ2-5; 12 bases match TRBD1. The germline V gene has CDR1 KGHSH and CDR2 LQKENI. The J segment lost 5 bases and the V segment lost 0 bases, leaving 1 base of the junction unmatched. There are 15 residues in the CDR3. Here the CDR3 reads CASSPPGQGAETQYF. The sequenced part of the CDR3 DNA is TGTGCCAGCTCACCACCGGGACAGGGGGCCGAGACC.

This clone came up many times. The CDR3 is cut off 3 residues early in the read; its end comes from the germline J gene. V gene TRBV18 combines with J gene TRBJ1-1; 9 bases agree with TRBD1. The trim removed 3 bases at V and 7 bases at J, leaving 9 bases unmatched. This CDR3 region has 15 residues. CDR1 KGHSH and CDR2 LQKENI come from the germline V gene. Partial CDR3 DNA: TGTGCCAGCTCACCGGAAACAGGGGGCGCATTTGAA. This gives the protein CASSPETGGAFE. From start to end, the CDR3 is CASSPETGGAFEAFF.

This clone was detected ten times or more. The read halts 3 residues ahead of the CDR3 end, with the missing end drawn from the germline J gene. The gene calls are TRBV19 and TRBJ2-1, with TRBD2 matching 11 bases. Germline-derived CDR1 and CDR2 are LNHDA and SQIVND (reference sequence). The CDR3 extends over 15 amino acids. V lost 7 bases and J lost 5; bases outside the gene matches: 7. The CDR3 loop is CASNRLAGGNNEQFF. The CDR3 DNA, read in part, is TGTGCCAGTAATCGGCTAGCGGGAGGAAACAATGAG.

This clone has at least ten counts. Coverage ceases 3 residues before the CDR3 finishes, and the germline J gene fills in the end. The chain carries TRBV20-1 and TRBJ2-1, with TRBD2 identical over 7 bases. The CDR3 has 15 residues. Germline V gene sequence: CDR1 DFQATT, CDR2 SNEGSKA (reference sequence). With V trimmed by 6 bases and J by 7 bases, 15 bases remained unmatched. The DNA read from the CDR3 is TGCAGTGCGAGACGAATTCTAGCGGAGGGGAATGAG. It codes for CSARRILAEGNE. The whole CDR3 reads CSARRILAEGNEQFF.

This clone was seen ten or more times. The sequenced fragment ends 3 residues before the CDR3 boundary, so the rest is inferred from the germline J gene. The chain combines TRBV18 with TRBJ2-7; 14 nucleotides match TRBD2. The trim removed 3 bases at V and 4 bases at J, leaving 8 bases unmatched. The germline V gene has CDR1 KGHSH and CDR2 LQKENI. The CDR3 length is 17 residues. This chain's CDR3 is CASSPAGLAGGSYEQYF. The CDR3 bases that were read are TGTGCCAGCTCACCGGCCGGACTAGCGGGAGGAAGTTACGAG. The whole variable domain, remainder taken from reference TRBV18 and TRBJ2-7, is NAGVMQNPRHLVRRRGQEARLRCSPMKGHSHVYWYRQLPEEGLKFMVYLQKENIIDESGMPKERFSAEFPKEGPSILRIQQVVRGDSAAYFCASSPAGLAGGSYEQYFGPGTRLTVT.

This clone was recorded at least ten times. The CDR3 end is not reached by the read, which stops 3 residues before it; the germline J gene fills it in. The V call is TRBV29-1, the J call TRBJ1-1, with TRBD1 matching over 8 bases. V was pared by 3 bases and J by 2 bases, with 17 bases of the junction left unmatched. There are 18 residues in the CDR3. Germline lookup yields CDR1 SQVTM and CDR2 ANQGSEA. The part of the CDR3 DNA that was read is TGCAGCGTTGACCCATGGGGAGATACAGGGGGAGGAAACACTGAA. It specifies CSVDPWGDTGGGNTE. The whole CDR3 is CSVDPWGDTGGGNTEAFF.

This clone was recorded many times. Read data end 3 residues before the CDR3 end; the end is taken from the germline J gene. The chain is built from TRBV18 and TRBJ2-1; D unresolved. This CDR3 comprises 13 residues. V lost 2 bases and J lost 5, with 7 bases in between. Per germline, CDR1 KGHSH and CDR2 LQKENI. CDR3: CASSPSGNNEQFF. CDR3 DNA, as far as it was read: TGTGCCAGCTCACCATCAGGAAACAATGAG.

This clone was seen repeatedly, ten times or more. Read data end 3 residues before the CDR3 end; the end is taken from the germline J gene. This rearrangement joins TRBV13 to TRBJ2-1, with D possibly being TRBD2 (6 bases). The germline V and J ends were trimmed by 3 bases and 8 bases, with 11 bases remaining between them. The CDR3 is 13 amino acids. Germline lookup yields CDR1 PRHDT and CDR2 FYEKMQ (reference sequence). The sequenced CDR3 bases are TGTGCCAGCAGCTTCCTGACTAGGGATGAG. Its protein is CASSFLTRDE. The CDR3 in full is CASSFLTRDEQFF.

This clone was seen repeatedly, ten times or more. The read ends 3 residues early relative to the CDR3; the germline J gene fills the gap. The chain joins TRBV6-2 or TRBV6-3 to TRBJ2-1, with 12 positions matching TRBD2. Trimming at V came to 6 bases and at J to 7 bases, leaving 10 bases not matched to a gene. The CDR3 loop spans 16 amino acids. Per the germline V gene, CDR1 is MNHEY and CDR2 is SVGEGT. The CDR3 sequence is CASSGLAGSPRNEQFF. The CDR3 bases that were read are TGTGCCAGCAGCGGACTAGCGGGATCCCCCCGTAATGAG.

The sample holds many counts of this clone. The CDR3 protein is CASSEKGRLGNEQFF. The CDR3 DNA, read in part, is TGTGCCAGCAGTGAAAAGGGGAGACTCGGCAATGAG. The rearrangement links TRBV6-1 to TRBJ2-1, with D possibly being TRBD1 or TRBD2 (5 bases each). The read halts 3 residues ahead of the CDR3 end, with the missing end drawn from the germline J gene. Between the trimmed V and J ends, which lost 2 bases and 6 bases, there was a span of 14 bases. Germline lookup yields CDR1 MNHNS and CDR2 SASEGT. The CDR3 covers 15 residues.

As regards this clone: Read data end 3 residues before the CDR3 end; the end is taken from the germline J gene. This chain links TRBV5-1 with TRBJ2-7; TRBD2 matches at 8 bases. This CDR3 is built from 14 residues. Germline trimming cut 3 bases from V and 3 bases from J; bases unmatched to any gene: 5. The germline gives CDR1 SGHRS, CDR2 YFSETQ. The covered CDR3 bases are TGCGCCAGCAGCTGGGAGCGGGGGAACTACGAG. It encodes CASSWERGNYE. The complete CDR3 protein is CASSWERGNYEQYF.

This clone was recorded at least ten times. The CDR3 end is not reached by the read, which stops 3 residues before it; the germline J gene fills it in. V usage is TRBV19 and J usage is TRBJ1-2; D uncertain. The V gene lost 3 bases and the J gene lost 5 bases, with 13 bases spanning the gap. Germline CDR1 is LNHDA and CDR2 is SQIVND (reference sequence). The CDR3 loop spans 14 amino acids. CDR3 DNA (partial): TGTGCCAGTAGTATGCTCCGACTTGGGTATGGC. It is translated as CASSMLRLGYG. From start to end, the CDR3 is CASSMLRLGYGYTF.

This clone has at least ten counts. The CDR3 end falls 3 residues outside the read, so it is completed with the germline J gene. This chain uses TRBV7-9 with TRBJ1-1; no clear D. Germline CDR1 SEHNR, CDR2 FQNEAQ (reference sequence). This CDR3 is built from 14 residues. Trimming shortened V by 1 base and J by 5 bases, and 11 bases separated the two germline ends. This CDR3 reads CASSLEGLGTEAFF. CDR3 bases read: TGTGCCAGCAGCTTAGAGGGCCTTGGGACTGAA.

This clone was seen repeatedly, ten times or more. The read ends 3 residues early relative to the CDR3; the germline J gene fills the gap. The gene calls are TRBV6-1 and TRBJ2-5; D is ambiguous. V lost 2 bases and J lost 5, with 9 bases in between. CDR1 MNHNS and CDR2 SASEGT come from the germline V gene. This CDR3 is 13 amino acids long. The CDR3 is CASSETPRETQYF. The CDR3 DNA, read in part, is TGTGCCAGCAGTGAAACGCCCCGGGAGACC.

This clone showed up many times. CDR3 protein: CSARGGGGVRAFF. The DNA read from the CDR3 is TGCAGTGCTAGAGGAGGGGGAGGGGTACGA. The chain recombines TRBV20-1 with TRBJ1-1; TRBD1 is a possible D gene (6 bases). The DNA ends 3 residues before the CDR3 does, and the rest of the CDR3 is filled in from the germline J gene. The V gene's germline CDR1 is DFQATT and CDR2 SNEGSKA (reference sequence). The CDR3 runs to 13 residues.

This clone was detected many times. The CDR3 end falls 3 residues outside the read, so it is completed with the germline J gene. The J gene is TRBJ2-7, the V gene TRBV19; the match to TRBD1 covers 7 bases. This CDR3 spans 15 amino acids. The germline V gene has CDR1 LNHDA and CDR2 SQIVND (reference sequence). The trim removed 10 bases at V and 2 bases at J, leaving 14 bases unmatched. The CDR3 is CATKPRVGTAYEQYF. The CDR3 bases that were read are TGTGCCACCAAACCCAGGGTCGGGACAGCCTACGAG.

This clone was seen at least ten times. The read is 3 residues too short to cover the CDR3 end, so that end is filled in from the germline J gene. The rearrangement joins TRBV5-4 to TRBJ1-2; D may be TRBD1 (6 bases). There are 13 residues in the CDR3. The germline V and J ends were trimmed by 7 bases and 4 bases, with 14 bases remaining between them. From germline, CDR1 is SGHNT and CDR2 YYREEE (reference sequence). CDR3: CASRSRGGYGYTF. The sequenced CDR3 bases are TGTGCCAGCCGCAGTAGGGGGGGCTATGGC.

This clone has a count of ten or more. The CDR3 goes on 3 residues after the read ends, and that part is filled in from the germline J gene. The gene calls are TRBV5-1 and TRBJ1-6; TRBD1 aligns across 9 bases. CDR1 and CDR2 (germline): SGHRS, YFSETQ. This CDR3 spans 16 amino acids. V dropped 3 bases and J dropped 3; count of bases not matched to a gene: 4. Partial CDR3 DNA: TGCGCCAGCAGCTACGGGACAGGGAGCTATAATTCACCC. It encodes CASSYGTGSYNSP. From start to end, the CDR3 is CASSYGTGSYNSPLHF.

In its sample, this clone was seen many times. The CDR3 extends 3 residues past the end of the read, so its final part is completed from the germline J gene. This chain joins TRBV20-1 and TRBJ1-4; the D is unclear. The germline gives CDR1 DFQATT, CDR2 SNEGSKA (reference sequence). This CDR3 is built from 13 residues. V was shortened by 6 bases and J by 2 bases, with 10 bases between the two germline ends. CDR3 loop: CSARPRTNEKLFF. The sequenced CDR3 bases are TGCAGTGCCCGCCCAAGGACTAATGAAAAA.

This clone was counted many times. The sequence runs out 3 residues before the end of the CDR3; the remainder is reconstructed from the germline J gene. The chain is built from TRBV20-1 and TRBJ1-6; 7 bases match TRBD1. V lost 5 bases and J lost 2; bases outside the gene matches: 9. The germline gives CDR1 DFQATT, CDR2 SNEGSKA (reference sequence). The CDR3 covers 16 residues. The CDR3 bases that were read are TGCAGTGCTCCAGGGGGAGGAGGAACCTATAATTCACCC. Translated: CSAPGGGGTYNSP. The whole CDR3 protein is CSAPGGGGTYNSPLHF.

This clone came up many times. This CDR3 reads CAWSVLRTGVGGYTF. Incomplete CDR3 DNA: TGTGCCTGGAGTGTACTCCGGACAGGGGTGGGCGGC. This rearrangement joins TRBV30 to TRBJ1-2, with TRBD1 matching over 9 bases. Read sequence stops 3 residues before the CDR3 end, and the germline J gene provides the missing end. CDR1 GTSNPN and CDR2 SVGIG come from the germline V gene (reference sequence). This CDR3 spans 15 amino acids.

This clone came up many times. The CDR3 end is not reached by the read, which stops 3 residues before it; the germline J gene fills it in. Within the sample, other DNA sequences also encode this same CDR3. The J gene is TRBJ2-1, the V gene TRBV11-2; TRBD1 is a possible D gene (6 bases). V was shortened by 0 bases and J by 9 bases, with 6 bases between the two germline ends. Looked up from germline, CDR1 is SGHAT and CDR2 is FQNNGV. The length of the CDR3 is 12 residues. The DNA read from the CDR3 is TGTGCCAGCAGCTTAGACAGGGGTGAG. Translated, it gives CASSLDRGE. The entire CDR3 protein reads CASSLDRGEQFF.

This clone was observed many times. The read stops 3 residues short of the end of the CDR3; the missing end is completed from the germline J gene. The chain links TRBV29-1 to TRBJ2-3; D gene ambiguous. The V gene lost 4 bases and the J gene lost 2 bases, with 13 bases spanning the gap. The germline V gene encodes CDR1 SQVTM and CDR2 ANQGSEA. The CDR3 covers 14 residues. CDR3 DNA (partial): TGCAGCGTTGTGCCCCAGGAGTCCACAGATACG. Translated, it gives CSVVPQESTDT. In full, the CDR3 reads CSVVPQESTDTQYF.

The sample holds many counts of this clone. The CDR3 loop reads CASSEFKGSRNTEAFF. Partial CDR3 DNA: TGTGCCAGCAGTGAGTTTAAAGGGTCGAGGAACACTGAA. This chain links TRBV6-1 with TRBJ1-1; D gene uncertain. The read stops 3 residues short of the end of the CDR3; the missing end is completed from the germline J gene. Trimming cost V 3 bases and J 1 base, with 15 bases left between them. Germline lookup yields CDR1 MNHNS and CDR2 SASEGT. This CDR3 comprises 16 residues.